The next 6 T cell receptor beta chains were all read from a single sample in a study of PD-L1 blockade in urothelial cancer. Repertoires were generated with immunoSEQ multiplex PCR, while TCRdb's copy carries only in-frame clones and drops some. The data contain roughly 48,000 clones, over 75% of them singletons. Here the sequenced sample was PBMCs, taken around atezolizumab (anti-PD-L1) treatment. Every receptor here comes from a man aged 35 to 55 with urothelial cancer.

This clone has a handful of counts. CDR3: CASSLVPFRTGRVTDTQYF. Written as DNA, the CDR3 is TGTGCCAGCAGCTTGGTTCCTTTTAGGACAGGGAGAGTGACAGATACGCAGTATTTT. The chain carries TRBV5-6 and TRBJ2-3; 8 positions agree with TRBD1. CDR3 size: 19 residues. After removal of 0 bases from V and 3 bases from J, the junction contained 15 bases not matched to a gene. The V gene's germline CDR1 is SGHDT and CDR2 YYEEEE.

This chain connects TRBV19 to TRBJ2-7; weak D call: TRBD2 (6 bases). CDR3 size: 15 residues. Germline V lookup: CDR1 LNHDA, CDR2 SQIVND (reference sequence). Trimming pared 6 bases from V and 2 bases from J, leaving 17 bases between. In DNA, the CDR3 is TGTGCCAGTAGCATATCTCTCATAGCGGCCTACGAGCAGTACTTC. Protein sequence: CASSISLIAAYEQYF.

The V gene is TRBV5-4, the J gene TRBJ2-2; 9 bases match TRBD1. The V gene end was trimmed by 3 bases and the J gene end by 3 bases; junction bases not matched to a gene: 3. This CDR3 has 15 residues. Germline V gene data show CDR1 as SGHNT and CDR2 as YYREEE (reference sequence). CDR3: CASSSTGGYTGELFF. The CDR3 bases are TGTGCCAGCAGCTCGACAGGGGGGTACACCGGGGAGCTGTTTTTT.

DNA of the CDR3: TGCGCCAGCAGCCAAGTTATTCGGGAGGCAGCTTTCTTT. Amino acid sequence: CASSQVIREAAFF. The chain combines TRBV4-1 with TRBJ1-1; D is ambiguous. This CDR3 is built from 13 residues. Between the trimmed V and J ends, which lost 1 base and 10 bases, there was a span of 13 bases. In germline, CDR1 is MGHRA, CDR2 YSYEKL.

This sequence joins TRBV18 and TRBJ1-2, with no clear D. This CDR3 has 13 amino acids. With 5 bases removed from V and 4 bases from J, the gap between germline ends came to 11 bases. The germline V gene has CDR1 KGHSH and CDR2 LQKENI. The CDR3 DNA reads as TGTGCCAGCTCAACCGACAAGCCCTATGGCTACACCTTC. Translation: CASSTDKPYGYTF.

This clone was observed a few times. V gene TRBV27 combines with J gene TRBJ1-1; tentatively, D is TRBD1 (5 bases). This CDR3 is built from 14 residues. From germline, CDR1 is MNHEY and CDR2 SMNVEV (reference sequence). Trimming removed 2 bases from V and 1 base from J, with 8 bases in between. The CDR3 DNA sequence: TGTGCCAGCAGTTTACAGGGATCGAACACTGAAGCTTTCTTT. As protein: CASSLQGSNTEAFF.